This is a list of T cell receptor beta chains from one sample in a study of early T cells in non-severe SARS-CoV-2 infection. TCRdb passed the 5' RACE reads through MiXCR, listing each CDR3 protein once. The sample lists about 72,000 distinct CDR3 sequences; 10% were seen once. Sequences were derived from whole blood, sampled at baseline. Receptor source: an adult who was a healthcare worker with PCR-confirmed SARS-CoV-2 infection or an uninfected control (not recorded which). Both conserved end residues are part of each CDR3. D genes are given only for firm matches. The size field is filled for only some rows; it gives once, few, many or a size class.

J	length	D	V	size	DNA	CDR3
TRBJ2-5	14	-	TRBV9	many	TGTGCCAGCAGTCAGGGAGGACACCGAGAGACCCAGTACTTC	CASSQGGHRETQYF
TRBJ2-2	17	TRBD2	TRBV20-1	once	TGCAGTGCCAAAGACGGACTAGCGGGGGGTGAGACCGGGGAGCTGTTTTTT	CSAKDGLAGGETGELFF
TRBJ2-1	15	-	TRBV30	many	TGTGCCTGGAAGGTACTCAGCGGCGCTTACAATGAGCAGTTCTTC	CAWKVLSGAYNEQFF
TRBJ2-3	17	TRBD2	TRBV20-1	-	TGCAGTGCTAGACCCATCCTCCAGCGGGGGGCCGGAGATACGCAGTATTTT	CSARPILQRGAGDTQYF
TRBJ2-7	15	-	TRBV20-1	-	TGCAGTGCCCAAAACCCCCGGGACACTTCCTACGAGCAGTACTTC	CSAQNPRDTSYEQYF
TRBJ1-2	16	TRBD1	TRBV14	many	TGTGCCAGCAGCCCAGGACTGGGACAGCACTACTATGGCTACACCTTC	CASSPGLGQHYYGYTF
TRBJ2-7	15	-	TRBV27	many	TGTGCCAGCAGCAGGGGGGGGGACAGACCCTACGAGCAGTACTTC	CASSRGGDRPYEQYF
TRBJ2-3	14	TRBD1	TRBV9	few	TGTGCCAGCAGCGTGGGGACAGTGTTGAATACGCAGTATTTT	CASSVGTVLNTQYF
TRBJ2-2	15	TRBD1	TRBV24-1	-	TGTGCCACCAGTGACTTGGGACAGGACACCGGGGAGCTGTTTTTT	CATSDLGQDTGELFF
TRBJ1-2	13	-	TRBV6-2/TRBV6-3	-	TGTGCCAGCAGTCTTCCAGGGGTCTATGGCTACACCTTC	CASSLPGVYGYTF
TRBJ2-2	11	-	TRBV12-3/TRBV12-4	-	TGTGCCAGCAGTTTCAGTCGGGAGCTGTTTTTT	CASSFSRELFF
TRBJ2-1	15	TRBD1	TRBV20-1	medium-sized	TGCAGTGCTGGGGGGCCGACAGGGGACGACAATGAGCAGTTCTTC	CSAGGPTGDDNEQFF
TRBJ2-1	15	-	TRBV27	many	TGTGCCAGCAGTTCTACCGGGCCATCTTACAATGAGCAGTTCTTC	CASSSTGPSYNEQFF
TRBJ1-4	13	-	TRBV6-6	-	TGTGCCAGCAGTCCGGACGTGGATGAAAAACTGTTTTTT	CASSPDVDEKLFF
TRBJ1-1	14	TRBD1	TRBV6-6	few	TGTGCCAGCTGCGGGGACAGCCAGAACACTGAAGCTTTCTTT	CASCGDSQNTEAFF
TRBJ2-3	11	-	TRBV29-1	many	TGCAGCGGGGGTGAAGGGGGTGCGCAGTATTTT	CSGGEGGAQYF
TRBJ2-7	13	-	TRBV11-2	many	TGTGCCAGCAGCCCGGGAGCAGGCGACGAGCAGTACTTC	CASSPGAGDEQYF
TRBJ2-5	13	-	TRBV11-2	many	TGTGCCAGCAGCTTGGGCGTCCAAGAGACCCAGTACTTC	CASSLGVQETQYF
TRBJ2-6	15	-	TRBV6-5	-	TGTGCCAGCAGTCCCCCGGGTGCTGGGGCCAACGTCCTGACTTTC	CASSPPGAGANVLTF
TRBJ2-2	15	TRBD2	TRBV11-3	few	TGTGCCAGCAGCTTTTCCAGCGGGGGGGCCGGGGAGCTGTTTTTT	CASSFSSGGAGELFF
TRBJ2-3	13	-	TRBV5-6	few	TGTGCCAGCAGCCTAAGACAGGCATTGACGCAGTATTTT	CASSLRQALTQYF
TRBJ2-1	13	-	TRBV5-1	-	TGCGCCAGCAGCTTTAGGACCCATAATGAGCAGTTCTTC	CASSFRTHNEQFF
TRBJ1-2	14	-	TRBV14	-	TGTGCCAGCAGCCAAGGGACAGACTTTTATGGCTACACCTTC	CASSQGTDFYGYTF
TRBJ1-1	15	TRBD1	TRBV14	-	TGTGCCAGCAGCCGCAGACAGGGGGTGAATGGTGAAGCTTTCTTT	CASSRRQGVNGEAFF
TRBJ2-7	14	-	TRBV19	many	TGTGCCAGTAGTGAGGGCTTAGGGTCCTACGAGCAGTACTTC	CASSEGLGSYEQYF
TRBJ1-2	14	TRBD1	TRBV13	few	TGTGCCAGCAGCTTGAGGGACAGGGGGTTTGGCTACACCTTC	CASSLRDRGFGYTF
TRBJ1-5	15	-	TRBV16	many	TGTGCCAGCAGCCCTTCAATAAGTAGCAATCAGCCCCAGCATTTT	CASSPSISSNQPQHF
TRBJ1-1	13	-	TRBV7-2	-	TGTGCCAGCAGCTTTGGGGAGAGCACTGAAGCTTTCTTT	CASSFGESTEAFF
TRBJ1-6	14	-	TRBV5-1	many	TGCGCCAGCAGCGCGGGACTGATTAATTCACCCCTCCACTTT	CASSAGLINSPLHF
TRBJ1-2	15	-	TRBV14	-	TGTGCCAGCAGCCAAGTTTCGGGGGCATACTATGGCTACACCTTC	CASSQVSGAYYGYTF
TRBJ2-3	13	-	TRBV7-9	-	TGTGCCAGCAGCACCACTGAGACAGATACGCAGTATTTT	CASSTTETDTQYF
TRBJ1-2	11	TRBD1	TRBV30	-	TGTGCCTGGACGGGACAGGGTGGCTACACCTTC	CAWTGQGGYTF
TRBJ2-6	17	-	TRBV28	many	TGTGCCAGCAGTTTTGGGGGCTTCAGCTCTGGGGCCAACGTCCTGACTTTC	CASSFGGFSSGANVLTF
TRBJ2-1	13	-	TRBV6-4	-	TGTGCCAGCAGTGACAGGGGAGTCGATGAGCAGTTCTTC	CASSDRGVDEQFF
TRBJ2-7	13	-	TRBV20-1	few	TGCAGTGCTAAGGACACCCAGGATCACGAGCAGTACTTC	CSAKDTQDHEQYF
TRBJ2-7	14	TRBD1	TRBV25-1	few	TGTGCCAGCAGTGGGGACAGGGGCACCTACGAGCAGTACTTC	CASSGDRGTYEQYF
TRBJ2-1	16	TRBD2	TRBV10-3	many	TGTGCCATCAGTGATGCGGGGGGCGATAGGTACAATGAGCAGTTCTTC	CAISDAGGDRYNEQFF
TRBJ2-2	15	-	TRBV3-1	many	TGTGCCAGCAGCCAAGGTCGAGTCCTCGGCGGGGAGCTGTTTTTT	CASSQGRVLGGELFF
TRBJ2-5	14	-	TRBV12-3/TRBV12-4	many	TGTGCCAGCAGTAAAGGGCCTTACCAAGAGACCCAGTACTTC	CASSKGPYQETQYF
TRBJ1-1	14	TRBD1	TRBV18	few	TGTGCCAGCTCACCAAGACAGGGGAGGACTGAAGCTTTCTTT	CASSPRQGRTEAFF
TRBJ2-7	12	-	TRBV9	few	TGTGCCAGCAGTGGTCTTTTGGGCGAGCAGTACTTC	CASSGLLGEQYF
TRBJ1-1	13	-	TRBV3-1	many	TGTGCCAGCAGCCCTAGTAGAGCCACTGAAGCTTTCTTT	CASSPSRATEAFF
TRBJ2-2	16	-	TRBV15	few	TGTGCCACCAGCCGTCGTTTGGGGAGTAAAACCGGGGAGCTGTTTTTT	CATSRRLGSKTGELFF
TRBJ2-7	16	-	TRBV7-8	few	TGTGCCAGCAGCTTCTCGAGCGGGCAGGGCTCCTACGAGCAGTACTTC	CASSFSSGQGSYEQYF
TRBJ2-1	14	TRBD2	TRBV20-1	few	TGCAGTGCTCTACTAGCGGGGGGGCCCCATGAGCAGTTCTTC	CSALLAGGPHEQFF
TRBJ2-2	16	TRBD2	TRBV7-6	many	TGTGCCAGCAGTTCCCAAGCGGGGAAAAACACCGGGGAGCTGTTTTTT	CASSSQAGKNTGELFF
TRBJ2-5	16	TRBD2	TRBV20-1	-	TGCAGTGCCCCAGTGCGGAGCGGGGGAACCAAAGAGACCCAGTACTTC	CSAPVRSGGTKETQYF
TRBJ1-1	14	-	TRBV29-1	many	TGCAGCGTCGCATTTTTGGGGGAGGGGACTGAAGCTTTCTTT	CSVAFLGEGTEAFF
TRBJ1-6	15	TRBD1	TRBV5-5	few	TGTGCCAGCAGCCCCTACAGGGGGAATAATTCACCCCTCCACTTT	CASSPYRGNNSPLHF
TRBJ2-3	17	-	TRBV10-2	many	TGCGCCAGCAGTGAAGTAGGGCCCGCAGAAGGCACAGATACGCAGTATTTT	CASSEVGPAEGTDTQYF
TRBJ2-5	17	TRBD2	TRBV12-3/TRBV12-4	many	TGTGCCAGCAGTCCTACAGGACTAGCGGGGGGCCAAGAGACCCAGTACTTC	CASSPTGLAGGQETQYF
TRBJ1-1	12	-	TRBV7-9	few	TGTGCCAGCAGCTGGGGGACTTCTGAAGCTTTCTTT	CASSWGTSEAFF
TRBJ2-7	14	-	TRBV28	few	TGTGCCAGCAGCACCCCTACAGGGTCTGACGAGCAGTACTTC	CASSTPTGSDEQYF
TRBJ2-7	15	TRBD2	TRBV7-9	many	TGTGCCAGCAGCGCCCCCGGGACTAGCTTTTACGAGCAGTACTTC	CASSAPGTSFYEQYF
TRBJ1-4	14	-	TRBV19	-	TGTGCCAGTAGTGAATGGACAACTAATGAAAAACTGTTTTTT	CASSEWTTNEKLFF
TRBJ2-7	15	TRBD1	TRBV6-5	few	TGTGCCAGCAGTTACGCAGGACAGGGGAACAACGAGCAGTACTTC	CASSYAGQGNNEQYF
TRBJ1-3	15	-	TRBV7-8	few	TGTGCCAGCAGCTTAGCTGGGAGCTCTGAAAACACCATATATTTT	CASSLAGSSENTIYF
TRBJ1-2	11	-	TRBV29-1	few	TGCAGCGTCGAACGGATCTATGGCTACACCTTC	CSVERIYGYTF